This record looks at one T cell receptor (beta chain) sequence and its context. Its antigen is undetermined. TCRdb reanalysed the RT-PCR reads using MiXCR and keeps one entry per CDR3 protein. The sample shows thousands of distinct CDR3 sequences, 70% to 90% of them seen only once. The data are from a study of yellow fever vaccine responses in identical twins. Study-level findings and limits: Twins reportedly mounted vaccine T cell responses that seemed partly convergent, partly personalized.

Germline CDR1 is PRHDT and CDR2 is FYEKMQ (reference sequence). Deletions cut 7 bases from V and 0 bases from J, with 19 bases between. The CDR3 loop spans 18 amino acids. The receptor was isolated from a woman aged 18-29 years who received the yellow fever vaccine. The starting material was T cells from blood (PBMCs), unsorted or a sorted subset (not recorded which), obtained before or after yellow fever vaccination (not recorded which). The V call is TRBV13, the J call TRBJ1-6; D possibly corresponds to TRBD1 (6 bases). In DNA form, the CDR3 reads TGTGCCAGCACCTCCAAGGGGGGAACGTTCTCCTATAATTCACCCCTCCACTTT. Encoded protein: CASTSKGGTFSYNSPLHF.